Below, 10 T cell receptor beta chains from the same sample are listed, as sequenced in a study of blood T cell repertoires in COVID-19. The data were produced by immunoSEQ multiplex PCR, yet TCRdb's version contains in-frame clones alone and is incomplete. The repertoire holds 350,000 or so clones, with around 89% as singletons. The sequenced sample was peripheral blood. The source of these receptors is a man in his late teens or twenties with active or convalescent COVID-19.

The chain is built from TRBV28 and TRBJ1-6; TRBD1 aligns across 8 bases. V trimming: 0 bases; J trimming: 6 bases; junction bases outside the gene matches: 4. CDR1 and CDR2 from the germline V gene are MDHEN and SYDVKM. The CDR3 runs 16 residues. This CDR3 is CASSLWAGGGNSPLHF. Written as DNA, the CDR3 is TGTGCCAGCAGTTTATGGGCAGGGGGCGGTAATTCACCCCTCCACTTT.

V gene TRBV5-1 combines with J gene TRBJ1-1; 9 bases align to TRBD1. The CDR3 extends over 16 amino acids. J lost 5 bases, V lost 2 bases, and 10 bases had no gene match. The germline V gene has CDR1 SGHRS and CDR2 YFSETQ. The CDR3 DNA reads as TGCGCCAGCAGCTTATTTCCGGGACAGGGAGGAACTGAAGCTTTCTTT. Protein sequence: CASSLFPGQGGTEAFF.

The gene calls are TRBV2 and TRBJ2-7, with 7 positions matching TRBD1. V gave up 5 bases and J gave up 2 bases; unmatched junction bases: 3. Germline-derived CDR1 and CDR2 are SNHLY and FYNNEI. This CDR3 region has 13 residues. This chain's CDR3 is CASSLDRTYEQYF. CDR3 nucleotide sequence: TGTGCCAGCAGTCTGGACAGGACCTACGAGCAGTACTTC.

This chain connects TRBV30 to TRBJ1-1; D is uncertain. CDR3 size: 12 residues. Trimming pared 4 bases from V and 1 base from J, leaving 7 bases between. CDR1 is GTSNPN, CDR2 SVGIG, per germline (reference sequence). CDR3 in DNA: TGTGCCTGGATGGAGGGGAACACTGAAGCTTTCTTT. Its protein product is CAWMEGNTEAFF.

The chain uses TRBV12-5 and TRBJ2-5; 7 bases fit TRBD1. Germline V gene data show CDR1 as LGHNT and CDR2 as FRNRAP. The trim removed 1 base at V and 7 bases at J, leaving 9 bases unmatched. This CDR3 region has 15 residues. This chain's CDR3 is CASGLDRGYGGTQYF. In DNA form, the CDR3 reads TGTGCTAGTGGTTTGGACAGGGGTTATGGTGGGACCCAGTACTTC.

The gene calls are TRBV4-1 and TRBJ2-7, with TRBD1 identical over 7 bases. V was clipped by 2 bases and J by 1 base; unmatched bases: 2. CDR3 length equals 14 residues. The V gene's germline CDR1 is MGHRA and CDR2 YSYEKL. CDR3 DNA: TGCGCCAGCAGCCAACGGGACAGATCCTACGAGCAGTACTTC. Translating it yields CASSQRDRSYEQYF.

V gene TRBV6-6 combines with J gene TRBJ1-2; 7 bases map to TRBD1. In germline, CDR1 is MNHNY, CDR2 SVGAGI (reference sequence). This CDR3 has 14 amino acids. V gave up 2 bases and J gave up 5 bases; unmatched junction bases: 5. The CDR3 loop is CASSYRDSLYGYTF. The CDR3 DNA is TGTGCCAGCAGTTACCGGGACAGTTTATATGGCTACACCTTC.

The CDR3, as DNA: TGTGCCAGCAGCTCAAGACAGGGCTACGAGACCCAGTACTTC. As protein: CASSSRQGYETQYF. The J gene is TRBJ2-5, the V gene TRBV7-9; TRBD1 agrees at 7 bases. The CDR3 length is 14 residues. Germline V CDR1 and CDR2: SEHNR, FQNEAQ (reference sequence). After removal of 4 bases from V and 5 bases from J, the junction contained 7 bases not matched to a gene. The entire variable domain, with the rest obtained from reference TRBV7-9 and TRBJ2-5, is as follows: DTGVSQNPRHKITKRGQNVTFRCDPISEHNRLYWYRQTLGQGPEFLTYFQNEAQLEKSRLLSDRFSAERPKGSFSTLEIQRTEQGDSAMYLCASSSRQGYETQYFGPGTRLLVL.

The chain employs TRBV25-1 and TRBJ2-7, with 9 positions matching TRBD1. J was trimmed by 5 bases and V by 4 bases; bases with no gene match: 9. CDR3 length: 15 amino acids. Germline V CDR1 and CDR2: MGHDK, SYGVNS. This CDR3 reads CASSAITGGPNEQYF. In DNA form, the CDR3 reads TGTGCCAGCAGTGCGATAACAGGGGGCCCTAACGAGCAGTACTTC.

This sequence joins TRBV29-1 and TRBJ1-1, with TRBD1 identical over 7 bases. The V and J ends lost 0 bases and 1 base, in that order; junction bases with no gene match: 5. The CDR3 sequence is 15 residues long. Germline V gene data show CDR1 as SQVTM and CDR2 as ANQGSEA. DNA for the CDR3: TGCAGCGTTGAAGATTGGACAGGAAAGAACACTGAAGCTTTCTTT. Its translation: CSVEDWTGKNTEAFF.